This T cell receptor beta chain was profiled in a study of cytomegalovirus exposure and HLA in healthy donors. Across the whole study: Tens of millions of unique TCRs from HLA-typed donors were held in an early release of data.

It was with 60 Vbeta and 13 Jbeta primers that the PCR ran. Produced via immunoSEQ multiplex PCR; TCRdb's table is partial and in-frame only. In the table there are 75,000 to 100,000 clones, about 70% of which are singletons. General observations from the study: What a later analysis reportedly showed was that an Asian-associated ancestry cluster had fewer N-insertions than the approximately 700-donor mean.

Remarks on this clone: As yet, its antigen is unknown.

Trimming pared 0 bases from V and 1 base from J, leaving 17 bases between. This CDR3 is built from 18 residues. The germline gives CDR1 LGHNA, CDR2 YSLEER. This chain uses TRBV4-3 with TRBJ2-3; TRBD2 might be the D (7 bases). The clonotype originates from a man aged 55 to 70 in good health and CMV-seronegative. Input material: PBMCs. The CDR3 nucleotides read TGCGCCAGCAGCCAAGATTATACAGTAGGGGGGGGCACAGATACGCAGTATTTT. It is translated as CASSQDYTVGGGTDTQYF.